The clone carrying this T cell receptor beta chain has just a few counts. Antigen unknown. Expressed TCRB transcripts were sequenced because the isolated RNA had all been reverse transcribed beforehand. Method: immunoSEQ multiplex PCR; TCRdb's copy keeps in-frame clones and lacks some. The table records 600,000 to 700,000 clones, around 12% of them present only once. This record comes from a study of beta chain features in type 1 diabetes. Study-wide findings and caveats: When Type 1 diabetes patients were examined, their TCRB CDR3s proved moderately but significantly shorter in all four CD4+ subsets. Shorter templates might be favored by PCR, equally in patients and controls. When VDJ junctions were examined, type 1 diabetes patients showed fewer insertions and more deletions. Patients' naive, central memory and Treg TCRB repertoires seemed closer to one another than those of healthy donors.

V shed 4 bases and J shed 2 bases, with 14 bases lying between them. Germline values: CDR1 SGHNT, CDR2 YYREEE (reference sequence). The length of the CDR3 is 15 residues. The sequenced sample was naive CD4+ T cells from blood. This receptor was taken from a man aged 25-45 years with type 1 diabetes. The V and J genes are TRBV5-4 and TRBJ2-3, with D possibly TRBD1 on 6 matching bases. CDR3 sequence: CASSIGQPDTDTQYF. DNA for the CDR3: TGTGCCAGCAGCATTGGACAGCCTGACACAGATACGCAGTATTTT.